Each of the 32 T cell receptor beta chains below was sequenced from the same sample in a study of CD8+CD57+ T cells in acquired aplastic anemia. Profiles of TCR beta VDJ and CDR3 were generated from a genomic DNA template. TCRdb reanalysed the reads using MiXCR and keeps one entry per CDR3 protein. The table has approximately 170,000 distinct CDR3 sequences, approximately 60% seen once. What was sequenced was sorted CD4+, CD8+, or CD8+CD57+ T cells (not recorded which) from PBMCs. The source of these receptors is a human donor in good health.

The V and J genes are TRBV7-8 and TRBJ2-4; 7 bases are a match to TRBD1. Germline V gives CDR1 SGHVS, CDR2 FQNEAQ. The CDR3 loop spans 14 amino acids. V gave up 4 bases and J gave up 9 bases; unmatched junction bases: 9. The CDR3 sequence: CASSSTWAGGIQYF. DNA for the CDR3: TGTGCCAGCAGCTCCACATGGGCAGGGGGCATTCAGTACTTC.

For this clonotype: The junction departs from germline at one end; a sequencing error may be responsible. The chain uses TRBV9 and TRBJ1-5, with a tentative D call TRBD1 (6 bases). CDR1 and CDR2 from the germline V gene are SGDLS and YYNGEE. CDR3 length: 13 residues. For the CDR3, the DNA is TGCGCCAGCAGCCTACATCCGGGGGGCAAGTTGCATTTT. This codes for CASSLHPGGKLHF.

The V call is TRBV7-6, the J call TRBJ2-7, with D tentatively TRBD1 or TRBD2 (5 bases each). The CDR3 covers 14 residues. The germline V gene has CDR1 SGHVS and CDR2 FNYEAQ. V lost 1 base and J lost 6, with 13 bases in between. CDR3 nucleotides: TGTGCCAGCAGCTTAGAGTTCGGGGCTCGCGAGCAGTACTTC. It translates to CASSLEFGAREQYF.

The rearrangement joins TRBV15 to TRBJ1-6, with no clear D. This CDR3 is 15 amino acids long. Trimming removed 0 bases at V and 8 bases at J, with 11 bases between. Germline lookup yields CDR1 LNHNV and CDR2 YYDKDF (reference sequence). The CDR3 is CATSREGLRDSPLHF. Written as DNA, the CDR3 is TGTGCCACCAGCAGAGAAGGGTTGAGGGATTCACCCCTCCACTTT.

This chain uses TRBV19 with TRBJ2-7; D unclear. This CDR3 spans 14 amino acids. The ends were cut back, 3 bases at V and 6 bases at J, with 15 bases in the middle. Per the germline V gene, CDR1 is LNHDA and CDR2 is SQIVND (reference sequence). The CDR3 nucleotides are TGTGCCAGTAGTATTTCCGGGCGGATAGGCGAGCAGTACTTC. Translating it yields CASSISGRIGEQYF.

The CDR3 sequence is CASSPGQGIYEQYF. The CDR3 nucleotides read TGTGCCAGCAGCCCGGGACAGGGTATCTACGAGCAGTACTTC. V is TRBV7-7 and J is TRBJ2-7; the match to TRBD1 covers 9 bases. The germline gives CDR1 SSHAT, CDR2 FNYEAQ (reference sequence). CDR3 length: 14 amino acids. Unmatched junction bases numbered 5, after V lost 5 bases and J lost 3 bases.

V and J are TRBV12-3 or TRBV12-4 and TRBJ1-6, with 8 bases identical to TRBD1. The CDR3 is 14 residues long. J gave up 8 bases and V 6 bases, and 6 bases lay outside the gene matches. CDR3 loop: CASRGQAVYSPLHF. The CDR3 region has the DNA TGTGCCAGCAGGGGACAGGCTGTGTATTCACCCCTCCACTTT.

V is TRBV29-1 and J is TRBJ1-1; 7 positions agree with TRBD1. There are 14 residues in the CDR3. V gave up 4 bases and J gave up 4 bases; unmatched junction bases: 9. Germline loops: CDR1 SQVTM, CDR2 ANQGSEA. CDR3 sequence: CSVAPGQKGTEAFF. The DNA for the CDR3 is TGCAGCGTTGCACCGGGACAGAAGGGCACTGAAGCTTTCTTT.

This rearrangement joins TRBV5-1 to TRBJ1-4, with TRBD1 identical over 8 bases. In germline, CDR1 is SGHRS, CDR2 YFSETQ. V trimming: 6 bases; J trimming: 7 bases; junction bases outside the gene matches: 5. CDR3 length: 13 amino acids. The CDR3 reads CASIPTGVEKLFF. The CDR3 region has the DNA TGCGCCAGCATCCCGACAGGGGTTGAAAAACTGTTTTTT.

This clonotype was counted once. The CDR3 carries no conserved terminal phenylalanine or tryptophan, so it likely arises from a read error. The rearrangement links TRBV20-1 to TRBJ2-5, with a weak D call TRBD2 (6 bases). CDR1 is DFQATT and CDR2 is SNEGSKA in the germline V gene (reference sequence). The V and J ends lost 3 bases and 10 bases respectively, with 21 bases between them. CDR3 size: 14 residues. This CDR3 is CSASEVELGGDQYL. The CDR3 bases are TGCAGTGCTAGTGAGGTTGAGTTGGGCGGGGACCAGTACCTC.

The chain recombines TRBV10-3 with TRBJ2-2; no definite D call. The CDR3 covers 12 residues. The V and J ends lost 3 bases and 6 bases respectively, with 5 bases between them. Germline V gene lookup returns CDR1 ENHRY and CDR2 SYGVKD. CDR3 protein: CAISEGSGELFF. The CDR3 DNA reads TGTGCCATCAGTGAAGGGTCCGGGGAGCTGTTTTTT.

Points on this clonotype: Germline and junction disagree at one end, which may indicate a read error. DNA of the CDR3: TGTGCTAGCAGCTCATACTCTACCGGGGCAGTAGAGCAGTTCTTC. It codes for CASSSYSTGAVEQFF. The chain couples TRBV7-7 to TRBJ2-1; D may match TRBD1 or TRBD2 (5 bases each). CDR3 size: 15 residues. Looked up from germline, CDR1 is SSHAT and CDR2 is FNYEAQ (reference sequence).

This clonotype has only a few counts. This chain uses TRBV6-1 with TRBJ1-3; D remains unclear. The V end lost 2 bases, the J end lost 0 bases, and 8 bases lay between the germline ends. The CDR3 is 15 amino acids. In germline, CDR1 is MNHNS, CDR2 SASEGT. The CDR3 loop is CASSEWAHSGNTIYF. The CDR3 DNA sequence: TGTGCCAGCAGTGAATGGGCCCACTCTGGAAACACCATATATTTT.

On this clonotype itself: Lacking the conserved final phenylalanine or tryptophan, this CDR3 likely reflects a read error. It is unclear where the CDR3 begins or ends on the DNA, so no DNA is shown, and the CDR3 is as TCRdb lists it. The chain employs TRBV7-8 and TRBJ2-6; TRBD2 reflects the table's D call only, with no check against the DNA. The germline V gene has CDR1 SGHVS and CDR2 FQNEAQ. The length of the CDR3 is 8 amino acids, counting both ends. This chain's CDR3 is CASSLEAT.

This clonotype was seen only once. The V and J genes are TRBV6-6 and TRBJ1-5; TRBD1 is a possible D gene (5 bases). V was trimmed by 5 bases and J by 0 bases, leaving 8 bases between them. This CDR3 region has 14 residues. In germline, CDR1 is MNHNY, CDR2 SVGAGI (reference sequence). CDR3 DNA: TGTGCCAGCAGTGATACAGGTAGCAATCAGCCCCAGCATTTT. Its translation is CASSDTGSNQPQHF.

A remark on this clonotype: At one boundary the junction diverges from the germline segment, which might be a read error. The J gene is TRBJ2-7, the V gene TRBV7-8; 13 bases match TRBD2. Germline CDR1 SGHVS, CDR2 FQNEAQ. CDR3 length equals 15 residues. The DNA for the CDR3 is TGTGCCGGCAGCTCCCCGACTAGCGGGGGGTACGAGCAGTACTTC. This codes for CAGSSPTSGGYEQYF.

V is TRBV7-3 and J is TRBJ2-3; the match to TRBD1 covers 8 bases. This CDR3 contains 16 residues. Germline-derived CDR1 and CDR2 are SGHTA and FQGTGA. Trimming took 5 bases from V and 2 from J; bases not matched to a gene: 9. The CDR3 sequence: CASSPTTGAPTDTQYF. The CDR3 nucleotides are TGTGCCAGCAGCCCAACGACAGGGGCGCCCACAGATACGCAGTATTTT.

The chain combines TRBV9 with TRBJ2-5; possible D gene TRBD2, 5 bases. CDR3 size: 14 residues. Germline V gives CDR1 SGDLS, CDR2 YYNGEE. The V end lost 4 bases, the J end lost 2 bases, and 12 bases lay between the germline ends. The CDR3 sequence: CASSPRGGQETQYF. As DNA, the CDR3 is TGTGCCAGCAGCCCTCGCGGAGGTCAAGAGACCCAGTACTTC.

The chain couples TRBV5-1 to TRBJ2-7; TRBD2 aligns across 8 bases. Losses at the gene ends were 2 bases for V and 7 bases for J; bases not matched to a gene: 11. The CDR3 totals 15 residues. The germline gives CDR1 SGHRS, CDR2 YFSETQ. CDR3 DNA: TGCGCCAGCAGCTTCAGCGGGGGCCTTCGGTTGGAGCAGTACTTC. The encoded protein is CASSFSGGLRLEQYF.

The rearrangement links TRBV7-9 to TRBJ1-6; D perhaps matches TRBD1 (6 bases). This CDR3 region has 16 residues. Trimming cost V 0 bases and J 4 bases, with 10 bases left between them. Germline assignment: CDR1 SEHNR and CDR2 FQNEAQ (reference sequence). The CDR3 here is CASSLAGQGYNSPLHF. The CDR3 DNA sequence: TGTGCCAGCAGCTTAGCGGGTCAGGGGTATAATTCACCCCTCCACTTT.

In regard to this clonotype: A read error may explain this, as a much larger clone is one base away. The rearrangement uses TRBV6-5 and TRBJ1-1; no firm D call. This CDR3 region has 13 residues. Germline-derived CDR1 and CDR2 are MNHEY and SVGAGI. In DNA form, the CDR3 reads TGTGCCAGCAGTTACTCACCGGCTGCTGAAGCTCTCTTT. It translates to CASSYSPAAEALF.

The J gene is TRBJ1-6, the V gene TRBV11-2; 7 nucleotides match TRBD1. Germline CDR1 and CDR2: SGHAT and FQNNGV. The V segment lost 5 bases and the J segment 9 bases; nucleotides outside the gene matches: 7. This CDR3 has 14 residues. CDR3 residues: CASSPTGESSPLHF. In DNA form, the CDR3 reads TGTGCCAGCAGCCCCACAGGGGAGAGTTCACCCCTCCACTTT.

This clonotype was observed a few times. The gene calls are TRBV4-1 and TRBJ1-3; D is undetermined. The CDR3 loop spans 16 amino acids. V lost 1 base to trimming and J lost 4 bases, with 14 bases between them. Germline CDR1 is MGHRA and CDR2 is YSYEKL. The CDR3 spells CASSQVWPPGGNTIYF. DNA for the CDR3: TGCGCCAGCAGCCAAGTGTGGCCCCCAGGAGGAAACACCATATATTTT.

The chain combines TRBV6-6 with TRBJ1-6; D remains ambiguous. Trimming removed 6 bases from V and 0 bases from J, with 9 bases in between. Germline-derived CDR1 and CDR2 are MNHNY and SVGAGI (reference sequence). This CDR3 contains 15 residues. In DNA, the CDR3 is TGTGCCAGCAGCGCCCTAAGCTCCTATAATTCACCCCTCCACTTT. Translating it yields CASSALSSYNSPLHF.

This clonotype was picked up many times. CDR3 sequence (DNA): TGCGCCAGCAGCCAAGCCTCCACAGGGGCTCTAGCCAAAAACATTCAGTACTTC. This translates into CASSQASTGALAKNIQYF. The chain joins TRBV4-3 to TRBJ2-4, with 7 bases lining up with TRBD1. Germline V CDR1 and CDR2: LGHNA, YSLEER. The J segment lost 0 bases and the V segment lost 1 base, leaving 9 bases of the junction unmatched. The CDR3 spans 18 residues.

The chain couples TRBV7-9 to TRBJ1-1; D is unclear. There are 13 residues in the CDR3. Germline V CDR1 and CDR2: SEHNR, FQNEAQ (reference sequence). Trimming pared 2 bases from V and 2 bases from J, leaving 6 bases between. In nucleotides, the CDR3 is TGTGCCAGCAGCTTATACAGTAACACTGAAGCTTTCTTT. This gives the protein CASSLYSNTEAFF.

The chain is built from TRBV15 and TRBJ2-1; perhaps TRBD2 as D (5 bases). Looked up from germline, CDR1 is LNHNV and CDR2 is YYDKDF (reference sequence). The CDR3 sequence is 15 residues long. The germline V and J ends were trimmed by 0 bases and 6 bases, with 12 bases remaining between them. The CDR3 here is CATSRDAPGSNEQFF. The CDR3 DNA reads as TGTGCCACCAGCAGAGATGCCCCGGGGTCCAATGAGCAGTTCTTC.

The chain employs TRBV2 and TRBJ1-2; possible D gene TRBD1, 6 bases. The germline V and J ends were trimmed by 9 bases and 0 bases, with 11 bases remaining between them. The CDR3 sequence is 13 residues long. Germline V lookup: CDR1 SNHLY, CDR2 FYNNEI. The CDR3 protein is CASTGWTNYGYTF. The CDR3 coding sequence is TGTGCCAGTACAGGGTGGACTAACTATGGCTACACCTTC.

The sample holds many counts of this clonotype. The chain joins TRBV19 to TRBJ1-5, with 10 bases matching TRBD1. The germline V gene encodes CDR1 LNHDA and CDR2 SQIVND (reference sequence). Losses at the gene ends were 8 bases for V and 7 bases for J; bases not matched to a gene: 5. The CDR3 length is 13 residues. In DNA, the CDR3 is TGTGCCAGTGGCCGGGACAGGGGACAGCCCCAGCATTTT. This codes for CASGRDRGQPQHF.

The V gene is TRBV12-3 or TRBV12-4, the J gene TRBJ1-1, with 7 bases matching TRBD1. V was clipped by 5 bases and J by 4 bases; unmatched bases: 7. The CDR3 length is 14 residues. CDR3 amino acids: CASSTRQGGTEAFF. CDR3 DNA: TGTGCCAGCAGTACCCGACAGGGAGGCACTGAAGCTTTCTTT.

This clonotype was seen a handful of times. The J gene is TRBJ1-3, the V gene TRBV5-1; D gene ambiguous. Germline values: CDR1 SGHRS, CDR2 YFSETQ. This CDR3 region has 16 residues. V lost 0 bases and J lost 8, with 18 bases in between. The CDR3 sequence: CASSLEASTVGDTIYF. Written as DNA, the CDR3 is TGCGCCAGCAGCTTGGAAGCAAGCACAGTCGGGGACACCATATATTTT. The full variable domain, rest sourced from reference TRBV5-1 and TRBJ1-3, is KAGVTQTPRYLIKTRGQQVTLSCSPISGHRSVSWYQQTPGQGLQFLFEYFSETQRNKGNFPGRFSGRQFSNSRSEMNVSTLELGDSALYLCASSLEASTVGDTIYFGEGSWLTVV.

The chain combines TRBV19 with TRBJ1-6, with D possibly TRBD1 on 5 matching bases. The germline V and J ends were trimmed by 5 bases and 10 bases, with 18 bases remaining between them. This CDR3 contains 15 residues. Per germline, CDR1 LNHDA and CDR2 SQIVND (reference sequence). CDR3 nucleotides: TGTGCCAGTAGTGATCGACAGTTAGAGGTCTCACCCCTCCACTTT. Its protein is CASSDRQLEVSPLHF.